A single sample is the source of the 24 T cell receptor beta chains below, sequenced in a study of cytomegalovirus exposure and HLA in healthy donors. PCR involved 60 Vbeta and 13 Jbeta primers. The data were produced by immunoSEQ multiplex PCR, yet TCRdb's version contains in-frame clones alone and is incomplete. Of 100,000 or so clones detected, around 80% appear once; the ten largest clones hold less than 2.5%. The sample was PBMCs. Receptors originate from a man aged 30-40 years in good health and CMV-seronegative.

The chain employs TRBV20-1 and TRBJ2-7, with TRBD2 as a possible D gene (6 bases). Per germline, CDR1 DFQATT and CDR2 SNEGSKA (reference sequence). Trimming removed 5 bases from V and 2 bases from J, with 7 bases in between. The CDR3 is 11 amino acids. CDR3 nucleotide sequence: TGCAGTGCTGGCGGGGCCTACGAGCAGTACTTC. Encoded protein: CSAGGAYEQYF.

This clone occurred once. This chain connects TRBV5-1 to TRBJ2-5, with 7 bases aligning to TRBD2. The end of the DNA is better explained by TRBJ2-7, so the J call may be wrong. The CDR3 covers 14 residues. Germline assignment: CDR1 SGHRS and CDR2 YFSETQ. In nucleotides, the CDR3 is TGCGCCAGCAGGCCTACTAGCGACTCCTACGAGCAGTACTTC. As protein: CASRPTSDSYEQYF.

As DNA, the CDR3 is TGTGCCAGCAGCGTTGCAGGGGGCACCACAGATACGCAGTATTTT. This encodes CASSVAGGTTDTQYF. The chain couples TRBV9 to TRBJ2-3; TRBD1 agrees at 8 bases. This CDR3 spans 15 amino acids. Germline V gives CDR1 SGDLS, CDR2 YYNGEE. V lost 2 bases to trimming and J lost 2 bases; unmatched junction nucleotides: 4. The full variable domain, with the rest looked up from reference TRBV9 and TRBJ2-3, is DSGVTQTPKHLITATGQRVTLRCSPRSGDLSVYWYQQSLDQGLQFLIQYYNGEERAKGNILERFSAQQFPDLHSELNLSSLELGDSALYFCASSVAGGTTDTQYFGPGTRLTVL.

The genes are TRBV5-1 and TRBJ1-5; TRBD1 matches 8 bases. The CDR3 is 15 amino acids. CDR1 SGHRS and CDR2 YFSETQ come from the germline V gene. With V trimmed by 3 bases and J by 4 bases, 6 bases remained unmatched. The CDR3 sequence is CASSSGTGGNQPQHF. DNA for the CDR3: TGCGCCAGCAGCTCAGGGACAGGAGGGAATCAGCCCCAGCATTTT.

The chain joins TRBV6-5 to TRBJ2-7; no clear D gene. Germline CDR1 is MNHEY and CDR2 is SVGAGI. V lost 6 bases and J 5 bases, leaving 14 bases between the germline ends. This CDR3 contains 13 residues. The chain's CDR3 is CASSLTSRHEQYF. The CDR3 DNA sequence: TGTGCCAGCAGCCTCACGTCGCGCCACGAGCAGTACTTC.

This clone was detected only a few times. The rearrangement links TRBV29-1 to TRBJ1-2; 9 bases align to TRBD1. The CDR3 consists of 16 residues. V dropped 1 base and J dropped 1; count of bases not matched to a gene: 7. CDR1 is SQVTM, CDR2 ANQGSEA, per germline. This CDR3 is CSVEGTGTGNNYGYTF. The CDR3 DNA follows: TGCAGCGTTGAAGGAACGGGGACAGGGAATAACTATGGCTACACCTTC. The variable domain in full, with the rest retrieved from reference TRBV29-1 and TRBJ1-2, is SAVISQKPSRDICQRGTSLTIQCQVDSQVTMMFWYRQQPGQSLTLIATANQGSEATYESGFVIDKFPISRPNLTFSTLTVSNMSPEDSSIYLCSVEGTGTGNNYGYTFGSGTRLTVV.

This sequence joins TRBV7-2 and TRBJ2-1; 7 bases are a match to TRBD2. With V trimmed by 1 base and J by 6 bases, 6 bases remained unmatched. This CDR3 contains 15 residues. Per germline, CDR1 SGHTA and CDR2 FQGNSA. Written as DNA, the CDR3 is TGTGCCAGCAGCTTAGATCCTAGCGGTTCCAATGAGCAGTTCTTC. Protein product: CASSLDPSGSNEQFF.

On this clone itself: One end of the junction is discordant with germline, which a read error may explain. The chain has TRBV2 and TRBJ1-1; 7 bases match TRBD1. Germline CDR1 reads SNHLY; CDR2 reads FYNNEI. The CDR3 sequence is 14 residues long. CDR3 nucleotides: TGTGCTAGCACCCCGATCCCGGGAAACAGGGGAGCTTTCTTT. Protein product: CASTPIPGNRGAFF. Full variable domain (missing parts from reference TRBV2 and TRBJ1-1): EPEVTQTPSHQVTQMGQEVILRCVPISNHLYFYWYRQILGQKVEFLVSFYNNEISEKSEIFDDQFSVERPDGSNFTLKIRSTKLEDSAMYFCASTPIPGNRGAFFGQGTRLTVV.

The V gene is TRBV11-2, the J gene TRBJ2-3; 9 nucleotides match TRBD1. The CDR3 is made up of 17 amino acids. The V and J ends lost 5 bases and 6 bases, in that order; junction bases with no gene match: 15. Germline CDR1 SGHAT, CDR2 FQNNGV. CDR3 sequence: CASSRADDWTGVDTQYF. For the CDR3, the DNA is TGTGCCAGCAGCCGAGCGGACGATTGGACAGGGGTGGATACGCAGTATTTT.

The genes are TRBV7-9 and TRBJ2-7; 10 nucleotides match TRBD2. The V segment lost 6 bases and the J segment 8 bases; nucleotides outside the gene matches: 13. Germline CDR1 reads SEHNR; CDR2 reads FQNEAQ (reference sequence). The CDR3 spans 15 residues. DNA for the CDR3: TGTGCCAGCAGTCCCGGGCCCTCTAGCGGGAGCCAGCAGTACTTC. This translates into CASSPGPSSGSQQYF. Full variable domain (remainder filled in from reference TRBV7-9 and TRBJ2-7): DTGVSQNPRHKITKRGQNVTFRCDPISEHNRLYWYRQTLGQGPEFLTYFQNEAQLEKSRLLSDRFSAERPKGSFSTLEIQRTEQGDSAMYLCASSPGPSSGSQQYFGPGTRLTVT.

This clone was detected once. The rearrangement uses TRBV4-1 and TRBJ2-5; 8 positions match TRBD2. Trimming at V came to 0 bases and at J to 2 bases, leaving 11 bases not matched to a gene. This CDR3 has 18 amino acids. CDR1 MGHRA and CDR2 YSYEKL come from the germline V gene. The CDR3 DNA reads TGCGCCAGCAGCCAAGATATTGGGGCTAGCGGGCCTCAAGAGACCCAGTACTTC. As protein: CASSQDIGASGPQETQYF.

CDR3 sequence reads: CAWSSLTGVIYEQYF. CDR3 sequence (DNA): TGTGCCTGGAGTTCCCTGACAGGGGTTATCTACGAGCAGTACTTC. This chain uses TRBV30 with TRBJ2-7; 8 bases agree with TRBD1. The V segment lost 2 bases and the J segment 3 bases; nucleotides outside the gene matches: 9. This CDR3 contains 15 residues. The V gene's germline CDR1 is GTSNPN and CDR2 SVGIG (reference sequence).

V usage is TRBV9 and J usage is TRBJ1-5, with a possible D match to TRBD1 (5 bases). The germline V gene has CDR1 SGDLS and CDR2 YYNGEE. This CDR3 is built from 14 residues. Trimming took off 0 bases at V and 5 bases at J, with 9 bases between the two ends. CDR3 nucleotide sequence: TGTGCCAGCAGCGTAGCGGGAGGGGATCAGCCCCAGCATTTT. It is translated as CASSVAGGDQPQHF. Using reference TRBV9 and TRBJ1-5 for the parts outside the CDR3, the full variable domain is DSGVTQTPKHLITATGQRVTLRCSPRSGDLSVYWYQQSLDQGLQFLIQYYNGEERAKGNILERFSAQQFPDLHSELNLSSLELGDSALYFCASSVAGGDQPQHFGDGTRLSIL.

V gene TRBV18 combines with J gene TRBJ1-1, with D perhaps matching TRBD1 (6 bases). V was cut by 2 bases and J by 7 bases, with 11 bases left in between. The CDR3 sequence is 13 residues long. The germline V gene has CDR1 KGHSH and CDR2 LQKENI. The CDR3 loop reads CASSPSRGDEAFF. In DNA form, the CDR3 reads TGTGCCAGCTCACCAAGCAGGGGCGATGAAGCTTTCTTT.

The V gene is TRBV5-6, the J gene TRBJ1-5, with a tentative D call TRBD1 (6 bases). The CDR3 is 13 amino acids. From germline, CDR1 is SGHDT and CDR2 YYEEEE. The ends were cut back, 3 bases at V and 4 bases at J, with 8 bases in the middle. The CDR3 nucleotides read TGTGCCAGCAGCTCCGGACAGAATCAGCCCCAGCATTTT. It specifies CASSSGQNQPQHF. The variable domain in full, with the rest retrieved from reference TRBV5-6 and TRBJ1-5, is DAGVTQSPTHLIKTRGQQVTLRCSPKSGHDTVSWYQQALGQGPQFIFQYYEEEERQRGNFPDRFSGHQFPNYSSELNVNALLLGDSALYLCASSSGQNQPQHFGDGTRLSIL.

The chain combines TRBV19 with TRBJ1-4, with no clear D. The V end was cut by 5 bases, the J end by 4 bases, with 8 bases between. Germline assignment: CDR1 LNHDA and CDR2 SQIVND (reference sequence). CDR3 size: 13 residues. The CDR3 sequence is CASSEGGNEKLFF. The CDR3 nucleotides are TGTGCCAGTAGTGAGGGCGGTAATGAAAAACTGTTTTTT.

In this sample, this clone turned up a few times. V is TRBV28 and J is TRBJ2-7; 11 bases match TRBD1. This CDR3 region has 14 residues. Trimming at V came to 6 bases and at J to 4 bases, leaving 5 bases not matched to a gene. In germline, CDR1 is MDHEN, CDR2 SYDVKM. The CDR3 DNA reads as TGTGCCAGCAGAATCGGGACAGGGGGGTACGAGCAGTACTTC. It translates to CASRIGTGGYEQYF. Full variable domain (remainder filled in from reference TRBV28 and TRBJ2-7): DVKVTQSSRYLVKRTGEKVFLECVQDMDHENMFWYRQDPGLGLRLIYFSYDVKMKEKGDIPEGYSVSREKKERFSLILESASTNQTSMYLCASRIGTGGYEQYFGPGTRLTVT.

This chain joins TRBV2 and TRBJ2-5; no firm D call. The J call may be wrong; the DNA end is better matched by TRBJ2-7. Looked up from germline, CDR1 is SNHLY and CDR2 is FYNNEI. The length of the CDR3 is 12 residues. The CDR3 loop reads CASSALIYEQYF. CDR3 DNA sequence: TGTGCCAGCAGTGCCCTAATCTACGAGCAGTACTTC.

With respect to this clone: Other DNA sequences within the sample encode an identical CDR3. J is TRBJ1-1 and V is TRBV20-1; D not certain. Germline values: CDR1 DFQATT, CDR2 SNEGSKA (reference sequence). Between the trimmed V and J ends, which lost 4 bases and 10 bases, there was a span of 10 bases. The CDR3 length is 10 residues. This CDR3 is CSANPLRAFF. The CDR3 region has the DNA TGCAGTGCTAACCCCCTCAGAGCTTTCTTT.

CDR3 bases: TGTGCCAGCAGCCAAGAAATAGCGGGAGGGGCAGATACGCAGTATTTT. Translating it yields CASSQEIAGGADTQYF. The V and J genes are TRBV4-2 and TRBJ2-3, with TRBD2 matching 11 bases. The CDR3 runs to 16 residues. V lost 0 bases to trimming and J lost 4 bases; unmatched junction nucleotides: 3. Germline assignment: CDR1 LGHNA and CDR2 YNFKEQ.

Turning to this clone: A read error may produce the germline difference seen at one junction end. The rearrangement joins TRBV19 to TRBJ2-7, with D possibly matching TRBD1 (6 bases). Germline V lookup: CDR1 LNHDA, CDR2 SQIVND (reference sequence). The CDR3 extends over 13 amino acids. CDR3 nucleotide sequence: TGTGCCAGTAGTCGGACAGCCGACTACGAGCAGTGCTTC. The encoded protein is CASSRTADYEQCF.

J is TRBJ2-3 and V is TRBV28, with D possibly being TRBD2 (6 bases). The CDR3 sequence is 13 residues long. Per germline, CDR1 MDHEN and CDR2 SYDVKM. The V gene lost 9 bases and the J gene lost 1 base, with 11 bases spanning the gap. This CDR3 is CASGGTRTDTQYF. DNA for the CDR3: TGTGCCAGTGGCGGGACTCGCACAGATACGCAGTATTTT.

This clone was seen only once. The chain carries TRBV19 and TRBJ1-1; 9 bases match TRBD1. Trimming removed 10 bases from V and 1 base from J; junction bases left unmatched: 4. The CDR3 runs to 13 residues. Germline-derived CDR1 and CDR2 are LNHDA and SQIVND (reference sequence). CDR3 nucleotides: TGTGCCACCAGGGACAGGGAGAACACTGAAGCTTTCTTT. Its protein product is CATRDRENTEAFF.

V is TRBV7-8 and J is TRBJ1-1; D possibly corresponds to TRBD1 (6 bases). Germline V gene sequence: CDR1 SGHVS, CDR2 FQNEAQ. Trimming cost V 0 bases and J 3 bases, with 14 bases left between them. CDR3 length: 16 residues. CDR3 DNA: TGTGCCAGCAGCTTAGCGCTGGGGGCAGGAGACACTGAAGCTTTCTTT. Translation gives CASSLALGAGDTEAFF.